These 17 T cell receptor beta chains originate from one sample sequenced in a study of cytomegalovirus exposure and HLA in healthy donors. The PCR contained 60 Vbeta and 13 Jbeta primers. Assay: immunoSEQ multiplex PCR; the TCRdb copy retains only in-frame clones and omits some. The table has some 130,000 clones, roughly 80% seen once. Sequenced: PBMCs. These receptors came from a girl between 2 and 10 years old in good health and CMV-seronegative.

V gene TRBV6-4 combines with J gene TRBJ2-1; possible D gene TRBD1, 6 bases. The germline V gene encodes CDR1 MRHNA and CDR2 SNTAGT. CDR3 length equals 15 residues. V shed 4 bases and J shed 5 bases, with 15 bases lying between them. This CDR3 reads CASSAGDPPNNEQFF. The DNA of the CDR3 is TGTGCCAGCAGTGCAGGGGACCCACCAAACAATGAGCAGTTCTTC.

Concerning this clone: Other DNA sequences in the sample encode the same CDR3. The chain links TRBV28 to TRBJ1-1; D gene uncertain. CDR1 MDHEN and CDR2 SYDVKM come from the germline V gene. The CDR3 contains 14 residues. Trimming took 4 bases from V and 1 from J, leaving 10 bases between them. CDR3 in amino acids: CASSSPGGNTEAFF. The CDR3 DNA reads TGTGCCAGCAGTTCCCCCGGAGGGAACACTGAAGCTTTCTTT.

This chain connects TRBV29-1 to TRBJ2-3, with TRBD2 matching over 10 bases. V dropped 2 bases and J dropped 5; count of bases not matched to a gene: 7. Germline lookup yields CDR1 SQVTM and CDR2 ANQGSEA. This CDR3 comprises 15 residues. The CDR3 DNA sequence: TGCAGCGTTGAAAAGCGGGAGGGCCGGGGAGATACGCAGTATTTT. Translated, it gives CSVEKREGRGDTQYF.

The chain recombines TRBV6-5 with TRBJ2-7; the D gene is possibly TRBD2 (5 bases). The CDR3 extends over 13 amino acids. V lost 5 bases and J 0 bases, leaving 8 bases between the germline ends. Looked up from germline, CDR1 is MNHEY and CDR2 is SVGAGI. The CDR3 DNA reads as TGTGCCAGCAGTCGGAGGTTCTCCTACGAGCAGTACTTC. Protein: CASSRRFSYEQYF.

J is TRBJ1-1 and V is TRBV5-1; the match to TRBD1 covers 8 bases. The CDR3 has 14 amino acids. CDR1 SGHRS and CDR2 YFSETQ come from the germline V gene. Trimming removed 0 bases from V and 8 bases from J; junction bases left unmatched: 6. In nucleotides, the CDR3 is TGCGCCAGCAGCTTGGTGTCAGGGGGCACGGAAGCTTTCTTT. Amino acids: CASSLVSGGTEAFF.

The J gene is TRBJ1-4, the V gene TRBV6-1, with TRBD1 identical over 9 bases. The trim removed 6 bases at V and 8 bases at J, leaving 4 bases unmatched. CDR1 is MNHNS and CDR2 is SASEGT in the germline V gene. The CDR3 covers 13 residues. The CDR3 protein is CASSGQGTEKLFF. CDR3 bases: TGTGCCAGCAGCGGACAGGGGACGGAAAAACTGTTTTTT.

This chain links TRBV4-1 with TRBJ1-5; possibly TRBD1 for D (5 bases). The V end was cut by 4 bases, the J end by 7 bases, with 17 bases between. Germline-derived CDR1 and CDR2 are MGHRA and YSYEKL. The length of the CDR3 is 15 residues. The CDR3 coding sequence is TGCGCCAGCAGCCCCGGGGGTAGGGGCAGGCAGCCCCAGCATTTT. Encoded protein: CASSPGGRGRQPQHF.

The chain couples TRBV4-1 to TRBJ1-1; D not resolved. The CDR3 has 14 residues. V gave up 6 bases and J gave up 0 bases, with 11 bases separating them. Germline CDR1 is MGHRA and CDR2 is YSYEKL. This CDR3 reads CASRAQLMNTEAFF. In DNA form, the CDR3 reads TGCGCCAGCAGGGCACAGCTCATGAACACTGAAGCTTTCTTT.

The CDR3 loop is CASSSNGWGSEETQYF. The CDR3 DNA is TGCGCCAGCAGCTCGAACGGATGGGGCTCAGAAGAGACCCAGTACTTC. The chain has TRBV5-1 and TRBJ2-5, with D perhaps TRBD1 (5 bases). V was trimmed by 3 bases and J by 3 bases, leaving 18 bases between them. CDR1 is SGHRS and CDR2 is YFSETQ in the germline V gene. CDR3 length equals 16 residues.

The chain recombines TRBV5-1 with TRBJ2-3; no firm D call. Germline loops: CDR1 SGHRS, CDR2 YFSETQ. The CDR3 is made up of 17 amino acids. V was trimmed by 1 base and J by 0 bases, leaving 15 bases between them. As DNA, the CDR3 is TGCGCCAGCAGCTTGAGGCGTGGGCGTTCTAGCACAGATACGCAGTATTTT. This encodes CASSLRRGRSSTDTQYF.

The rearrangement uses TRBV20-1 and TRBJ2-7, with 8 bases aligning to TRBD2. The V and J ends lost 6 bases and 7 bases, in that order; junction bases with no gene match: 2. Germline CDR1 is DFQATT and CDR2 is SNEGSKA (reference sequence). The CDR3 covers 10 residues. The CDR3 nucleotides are TGCAGTGCCGAGCGGGAGGAGCAGTACTTC. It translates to CSAEREEQYF.

The chain's CDR3 is CASSLGGRTDEQFF. The CDR3 region has the DNA TGTGCCAGCAGCTTAGGCGGGAGGACGGATGAGCAGTTCTTC. V usage is TRBV7-7 and J usage is TRBJ2-1, with 8 bases that match TRBD2. The CDR3 loop spans 14 amino acids. Germline V gene sequence: CDR1 SSHAT, CDR2 FNYEAQ (reference sequence). V lost 1 base, J lost 8 bases, and 4 bases stayed unmatched.

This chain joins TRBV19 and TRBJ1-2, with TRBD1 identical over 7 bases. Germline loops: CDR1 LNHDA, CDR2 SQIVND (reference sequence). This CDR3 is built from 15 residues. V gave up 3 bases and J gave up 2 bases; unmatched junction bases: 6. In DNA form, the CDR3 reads TGTGCCAGTAGTATCGACCCGACAGGGAACTATGGCTACACCTTC. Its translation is CASSIDPTGNYGYTF.

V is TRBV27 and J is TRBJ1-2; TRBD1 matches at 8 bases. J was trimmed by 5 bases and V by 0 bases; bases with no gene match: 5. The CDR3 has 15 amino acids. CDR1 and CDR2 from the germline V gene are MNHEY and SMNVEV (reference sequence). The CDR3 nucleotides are TGTGCCAGCAGTTTATCTCGGACAGGGTTTTATGGCTACACCTTC. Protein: CASSLSRTGFYGYTF.

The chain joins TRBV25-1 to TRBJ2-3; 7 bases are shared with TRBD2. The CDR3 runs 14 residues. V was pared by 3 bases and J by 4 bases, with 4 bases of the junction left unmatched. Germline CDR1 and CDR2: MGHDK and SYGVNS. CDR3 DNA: TGTGCCAGCAGTGATCGGGGAGGGGCAGATACGCAGTATTTT. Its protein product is CASSDRGGADTQYF.

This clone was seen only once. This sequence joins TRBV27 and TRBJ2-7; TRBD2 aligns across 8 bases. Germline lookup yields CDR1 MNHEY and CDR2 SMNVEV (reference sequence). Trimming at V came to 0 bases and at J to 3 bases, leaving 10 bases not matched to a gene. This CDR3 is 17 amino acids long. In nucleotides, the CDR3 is TGTGCCAGCAGTTTATCGTCAGCTAGCGGGCCATACTACGAGCAGTACTTC. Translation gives CASSLSSASGPYYEQYF.

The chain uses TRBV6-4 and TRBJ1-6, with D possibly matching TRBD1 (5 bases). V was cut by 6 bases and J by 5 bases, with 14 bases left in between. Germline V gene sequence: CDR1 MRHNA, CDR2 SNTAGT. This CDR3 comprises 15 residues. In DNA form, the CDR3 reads TGTGCCAGCAGCGCAACGGGGGGGGATAATTCACCCCTCCACTTT. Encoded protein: CASSATGGDNSPLHF.